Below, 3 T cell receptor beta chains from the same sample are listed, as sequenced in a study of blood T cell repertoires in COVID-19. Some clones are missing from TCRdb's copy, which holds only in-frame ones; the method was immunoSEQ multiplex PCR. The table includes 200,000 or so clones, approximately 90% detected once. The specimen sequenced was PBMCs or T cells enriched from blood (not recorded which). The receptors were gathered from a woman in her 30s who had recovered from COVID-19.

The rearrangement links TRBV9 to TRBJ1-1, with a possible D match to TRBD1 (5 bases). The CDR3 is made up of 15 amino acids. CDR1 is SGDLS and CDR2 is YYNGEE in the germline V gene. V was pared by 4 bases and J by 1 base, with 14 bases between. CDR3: CASSPPGLRNTEAFF. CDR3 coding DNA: TGTGCCAGCAGCCCACCGGGACTAAGGAACACTGAAGCTTTCTTT.

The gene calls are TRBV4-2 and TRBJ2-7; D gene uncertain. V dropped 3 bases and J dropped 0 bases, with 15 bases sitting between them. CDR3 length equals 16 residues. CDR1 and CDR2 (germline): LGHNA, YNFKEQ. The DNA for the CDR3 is TGTGCCAGCAGCCATCCCGGCAGGCTGAGCTCCTACGAGCAGTACTTC. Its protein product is CASSHPGRLSSYEQYF.

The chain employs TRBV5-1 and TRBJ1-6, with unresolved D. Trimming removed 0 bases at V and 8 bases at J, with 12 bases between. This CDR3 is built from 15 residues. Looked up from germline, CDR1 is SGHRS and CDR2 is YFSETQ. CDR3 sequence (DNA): TGCGCCAGCAGCTTGGATGGCGGGCCGGATTCACCCCTCCACTTT. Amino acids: CASSLDGGPDSPLHF.